The rows below give T cell receptor beta chains drawn from one sample of a study of blood T cell repertoires in COVID-19. Some clones are missing from TCRdb's copy, which holds only in-frame ones; the method was immunoSEQ multiplex PCR. The sample consists of approximately 360,000 clones, 70% to 90% of them appearing once. The sequenced sample was PBMCs or T cells enriched from blood (not recorded which). These receptors all stem from a man aged 35-49 years in a cohort exposed to, infected with or recovered from COVID-19 (not recorded which). Each CDR3 is given with its conserved first and last residue. Each record gives: V gene, J gene, CDR3 protein.

TRBV11-2	TRBJ2-7	CASSLVDRAAEQYF
TRBV19	TRBJ1-1	CASSRMTGGATEAFF
TRBV2	TRBJ2-3	CASALAGGADTQYF
TRBV19	TRBJ2-5	CASSMDRGFQETQYF
TRBV7-9	TRBJ1-1	CASSLGQGHGEAFF
TRBV7-9	TRBJ2-1	CASSLESGVGGNEQFF
TRBV27	TRBJ1-1	CATRGRGTEAFF
TRBV29-1	TRBJ2-1	CSVQLAGVGNEQFF
TRBV6-5	TRBJ2-3	CASSPGQGGTDTQYF
TRBV2	TRBJ1-5	CASRGGVANQPQHF
TRBV5-1	TRBJ2-2	CASSLVPRDNGELFF
TRBV18	TRBJ2-7	CASSPPRTGFVEQYF
TRBV3-1/TRBV3-2	TRBJ1-2	CASNHPGQGVAGYTF
TRBV10-1	TRBJ2-2	CASSEAQGTGELFF
TRBV6-4	TRBJ2-1	CASSPDWISSYNEQFF
TRBV28	TRBJ1-5	CASTPSGGSNQPQHF
TRBV11-2	TRBJ1-6	CASSRDRVANSPLHF
TRBV10-3	TRBJ1-2	CAISAREDAYTF
TRBV5-6	TRBJ1-5	CASSLGADNQPQHF
TRBV28	TRBJ1-5	CASSFYRGTTQPQHF
TRBV5-4	TRBJ2-2	CASSPYRGTGELFF
TRBV5-1	TRBJ1-2	CASSRGQTSYTF
TRBV5-1	TRBJ1-2	CASSLAGTGHRNYGYTF
TRBV15	TRBJ2-7	CATSRDHAEGAYEQYF
TRBV19	TRBJ2-1	CASSLTGGAGNEQFF
TRBV4-2	TRBJ2-7	CASSQAHREDGSDEQYF
TRBV2	TRBJ2-1	CASLRSSYNEQFF
TRBV5-1	TRBJ2-5	CASSQQGYHQETQYF
TRBV18	TRBJ2-5	CASSPERSIGTQYF
TRBV3-1/TRBV3-2	TRBJ2-7	CASSQETSGIHGVGFWEQYF
TRBV1	TRBJ2-5	CTSSQDLRGQETQYF
TRBV3-1/TRBV3-2	TRBJ2-5	CASSLYTSGRAQETQYF
TRBV5-6	TRBJ2-2	CASSTPGLAGDTNTGELFF
TRBV18	TRBJ1-3	CASSPVKGALGNTIYF
TRBV10-2	TRBJ2-7	CASSSGTGMHEQYF
TRBV3-1/TRBV3-2	TRBJ2-1	CASSRLARSYNEQFF
TRBV27	TRBJ2-1	CASSLSGLAGGFLFNEQFF
TRBV14	TRBJ2-2	CASSQYYGTGDPGELFF
TRBV5-1	TRBJ2-2	CASSLALMTGANTGELFF
TRBV28	TRBJ1-5	CASSRPFRRWAKPENQPQHF
TRBV21-1	TRBJ2-1	CASSTGTSPNNEQFF
TRBV28	TRBJ1-6	CASSLLDSLTYNSPLHF
TRBV18	TRBJ2-1	CASSPTGGSSYNEQFF
TRBV5-1	TRBJ1-1	CASSPRQGTEAFF
TRBV27	TRBJ2-7	CASSLGAGVYEQYF
TRBV28	TRBJ2-7	CASSSRRARYSYEQYF
TRBV6-1	TRBJ1-5	CASSVDRGGSGQPQHF
TRBV6-6	TRBJ2-5	CASNLRGLPQTQYF
TRBV6-6	TRBJ2-5	CASSPSGFQETQYF
TRBV3-1/TRBV3-2	TRBJ2-5	CASSPGQGKETQYF
TRBV28	TRBJ1-1	CASSRWARDEAFF
TRBV5-4	TRBJ2-3	CASSFSGGTDTQYF
TRBV18	TRBJ2-2	CASSPDRVNTGELFF
TRBV2	TRBJ1-5	CASSSRGSIHQPQHF
TRBV25-1	TRBJ1-1	CASSRAGGTEAFF
TRBV19	TRBJ2-1	CASSRKPGQGYEQFF
TRBV5-6	TRBJ1-1	CASSILQGARNTEAFF
TRBV5-4	TRBJ1-3	CASSLGGQAHSGNTIYF
TRBV10-3	TRBJ1-1	CAITETGKNTEAFF